This entry concerns a single T cell receptor beta chain. Its antigen is unknown. The source of the sample is a study of T cell responses to AZD1222 COVID-19 vaccine. The study, taken as a whole, reports: Two AZD1222 doses significantly raised spike-specific TCR breadth and depth over controls. Scientists sampled the repertoires only once the peak T cell response had passed. White British people made up most donors, females outnumbered males, and clonal diversity was possibly underestimated. Seropositive status at baseline applied to only six AZD1222 recipients.

The data were produced by immunoSEQ multiplex PCR, yet TCRdb's version contains in-frame clones alone and is incomplete. The data hold tens of thousands of clones, with around 73% observed a single time. The CDR3 contains 14 residues. Trimming took off 4 bases at V and 10 bases at J, with 19 bases between the two ends. Germline CDR1 is KGHSH and CDR2 is LQKENI. The origin of this receptor is an adult in good health. The chain uses TRBV18 and TRBJ2-5; a possible D gene is TRBD1 (6 bases). Specimen: peripheral blood, collected on day 0 of AZD1222 vaccination. CDR3 coding DNA: TGTGCCAGCTCACTCGGCTCCGGGACAAAAGTCCAGTACTTC. Residues: CASSLGSGTKVQYF.